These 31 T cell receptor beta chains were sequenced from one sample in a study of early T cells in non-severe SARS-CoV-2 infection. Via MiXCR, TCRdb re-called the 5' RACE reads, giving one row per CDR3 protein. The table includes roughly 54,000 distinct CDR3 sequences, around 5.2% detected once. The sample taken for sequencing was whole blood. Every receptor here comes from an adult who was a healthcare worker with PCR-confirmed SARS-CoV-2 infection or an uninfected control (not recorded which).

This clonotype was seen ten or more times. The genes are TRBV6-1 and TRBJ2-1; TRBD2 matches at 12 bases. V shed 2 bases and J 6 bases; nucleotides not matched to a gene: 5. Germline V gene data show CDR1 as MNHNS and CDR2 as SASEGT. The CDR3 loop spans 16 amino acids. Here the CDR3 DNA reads TGTGCCAGCAGTGAACTGACTAGCGGGGGATTCAATGAGCAGTTCTTC. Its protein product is CASSELTSGGFNEQFF.

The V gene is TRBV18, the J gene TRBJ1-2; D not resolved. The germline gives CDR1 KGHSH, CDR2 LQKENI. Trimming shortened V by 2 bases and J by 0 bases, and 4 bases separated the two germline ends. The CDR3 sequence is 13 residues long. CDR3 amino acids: CASSPGTNYGYTF. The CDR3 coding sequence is TGTGCCAGCTCACCAGGCACTAACTATGGCTACACCTTC.

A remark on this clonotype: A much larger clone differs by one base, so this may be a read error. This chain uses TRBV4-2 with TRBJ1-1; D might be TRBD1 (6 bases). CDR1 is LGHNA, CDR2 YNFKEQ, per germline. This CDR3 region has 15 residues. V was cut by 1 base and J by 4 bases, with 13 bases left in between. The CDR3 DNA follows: TGTGCCAGCAGCCAAGGGGACAAAATGGGCACTGAAGCTTTCTTT. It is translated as CASSQGDKMGTEAFF.

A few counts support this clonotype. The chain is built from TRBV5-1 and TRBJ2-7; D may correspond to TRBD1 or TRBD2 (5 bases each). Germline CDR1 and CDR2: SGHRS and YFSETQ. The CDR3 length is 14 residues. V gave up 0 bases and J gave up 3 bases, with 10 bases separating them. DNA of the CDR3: TGCGCCAGCAGCTTGGGAGGGGACCTCTACGAGCAGTACTTC. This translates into CASSLGGDLYEQYF.

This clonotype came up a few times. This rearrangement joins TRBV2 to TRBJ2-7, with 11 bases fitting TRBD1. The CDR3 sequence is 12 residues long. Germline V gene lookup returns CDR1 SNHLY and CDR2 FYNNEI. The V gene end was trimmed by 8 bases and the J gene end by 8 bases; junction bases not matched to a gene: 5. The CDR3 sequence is CASGTGGSQQYF. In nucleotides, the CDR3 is TGTGCCAGCGGGACAGGGGGTTCTCAGCAGTACTTC.

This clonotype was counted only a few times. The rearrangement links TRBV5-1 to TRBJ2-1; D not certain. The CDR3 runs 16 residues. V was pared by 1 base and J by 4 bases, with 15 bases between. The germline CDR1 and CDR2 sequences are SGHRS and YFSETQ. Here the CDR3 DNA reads TGCGCCAGCAGCTTGTCCGGCGCGGAGCCGTACAATGAGCAGTTCTTC. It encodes CASSLSGAEPYNEQFF.

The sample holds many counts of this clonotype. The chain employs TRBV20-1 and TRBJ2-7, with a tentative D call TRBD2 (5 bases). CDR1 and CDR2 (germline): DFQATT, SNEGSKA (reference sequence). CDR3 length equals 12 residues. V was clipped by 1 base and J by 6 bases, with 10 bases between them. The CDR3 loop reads CSARGTDGEQYF. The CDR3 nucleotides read TGCAGTGCTAGAGGGACTGACGGCGAGCAGTACTTC.

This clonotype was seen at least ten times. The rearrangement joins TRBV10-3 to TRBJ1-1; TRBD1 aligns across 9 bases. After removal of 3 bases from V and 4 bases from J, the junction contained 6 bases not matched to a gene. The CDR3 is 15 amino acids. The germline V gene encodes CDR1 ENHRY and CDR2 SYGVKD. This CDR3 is CAISDLQGAGTEAFF. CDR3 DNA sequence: TGTGCCATCAGTGATCTACAGGGGGCGGGCACTGAAGCTTTCTTT.

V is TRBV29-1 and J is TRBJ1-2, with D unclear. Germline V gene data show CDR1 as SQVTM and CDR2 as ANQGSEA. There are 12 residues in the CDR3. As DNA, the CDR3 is TGCAGTCGAGCTGAAGGAAACTATGGCTACACCTTC. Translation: CSRAEGNYGYTF. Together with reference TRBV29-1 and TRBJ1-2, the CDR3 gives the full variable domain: SAVISQKPSRDICQRGTSLTIQCQVDSQVTMMFWYRQQPGQSLTLIATANQGSEATYESGFVIDKFPISRPNLTFSTLTVSNMSPEDSSIYLCSRAEGNYGYTFGSGTRLTVV.

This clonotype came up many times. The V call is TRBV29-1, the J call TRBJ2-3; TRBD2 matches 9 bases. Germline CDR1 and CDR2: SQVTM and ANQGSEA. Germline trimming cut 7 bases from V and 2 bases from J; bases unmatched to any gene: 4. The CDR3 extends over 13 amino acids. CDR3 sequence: CSAVAGVTDTQYF. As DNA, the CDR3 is TGCAGCGCCGTAGCGGGGGTCACAGATACGCAGTATTTT.

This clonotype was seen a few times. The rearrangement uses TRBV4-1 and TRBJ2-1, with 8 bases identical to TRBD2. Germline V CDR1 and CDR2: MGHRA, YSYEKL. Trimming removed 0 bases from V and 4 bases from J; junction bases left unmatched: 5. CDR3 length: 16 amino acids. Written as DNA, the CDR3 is TGCGCCAGCAGCCAAGATCTGGCGGGGGGTTACAATGAGCAGTTCTTC. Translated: CASSQDLAGGYNEQFF.

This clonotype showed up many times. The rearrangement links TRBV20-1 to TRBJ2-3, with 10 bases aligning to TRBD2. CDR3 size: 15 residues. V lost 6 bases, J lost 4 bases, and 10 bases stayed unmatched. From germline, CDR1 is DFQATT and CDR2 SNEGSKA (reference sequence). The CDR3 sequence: CSANRLAGPADTQYF. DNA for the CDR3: TGCAGTGCCAACAGACTAGCGGGCCCCGCAGATACGCAGTATTTT.

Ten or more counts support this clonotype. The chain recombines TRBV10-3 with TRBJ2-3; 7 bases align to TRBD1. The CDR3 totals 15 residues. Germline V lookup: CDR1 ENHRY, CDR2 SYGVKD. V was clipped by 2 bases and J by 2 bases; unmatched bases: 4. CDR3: CAISERGQLTDTQYF. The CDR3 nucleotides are TGTGCCATCAGTGAGCGGGGACAGCTCACAGATACGCAGTATTTT.

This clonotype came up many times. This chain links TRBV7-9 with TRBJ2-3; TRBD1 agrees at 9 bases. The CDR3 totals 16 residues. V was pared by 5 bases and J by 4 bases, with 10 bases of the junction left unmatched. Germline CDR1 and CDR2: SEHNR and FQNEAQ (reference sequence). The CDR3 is CASSVQTGGRPDTQYF. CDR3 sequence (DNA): TGTGCCAGCAGCGTTCAGACAGGGGGGCGCCCAGATACGCAGTATTTT.

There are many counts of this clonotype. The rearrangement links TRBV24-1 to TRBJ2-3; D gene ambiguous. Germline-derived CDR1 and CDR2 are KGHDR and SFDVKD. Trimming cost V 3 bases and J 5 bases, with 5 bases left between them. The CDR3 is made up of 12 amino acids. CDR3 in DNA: TGTGCCACCAGTGATCCAGGAGATACGCAGTATTTT. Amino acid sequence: CATSDPGDTQYF.

CDR3 coding DNA: TGTGCCTGGAGTGCCGACGGACTAGCGCTCTACGAGCAGTACTTC. This codes for CAWSADGLALYEQYF. The chain has TRBV30 and TRBJ2-7; 9 bases are shared with TRBD2. The V gene's germline CDR1 is GTSNPN and CDR2 SVGIG (reference sequence). The CDR3 totals 15 residues. The J segment lost 3 bases and the V segment lost 1 base, leaving 7 bases of the junction unmatched.

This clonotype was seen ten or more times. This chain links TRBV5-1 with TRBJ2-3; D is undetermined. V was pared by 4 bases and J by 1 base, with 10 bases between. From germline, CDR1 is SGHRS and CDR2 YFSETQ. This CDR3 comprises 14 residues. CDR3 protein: CASSHKDRTDTQYF. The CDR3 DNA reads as TGCGCCAGCAGCCATAAAGACCGCACAGATACGCAGTATTTT. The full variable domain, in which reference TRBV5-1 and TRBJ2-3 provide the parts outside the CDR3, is KAGVTQTPRYLIKTRGQQVTLSCSPISGHRSVSWYQQTPGQGLQFLFEYFSETQRNKGNFPGRFSGRQFSNSRSEMNVSTLELGDSALYLCASSHKDRTDTQYFGPGTRLTVL.

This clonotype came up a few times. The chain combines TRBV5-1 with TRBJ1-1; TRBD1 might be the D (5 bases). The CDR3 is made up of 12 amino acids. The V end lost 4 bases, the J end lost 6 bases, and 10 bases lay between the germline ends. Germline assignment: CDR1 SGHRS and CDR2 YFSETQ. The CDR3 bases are TGCGCCAGCAGCCTCTCGGGGCCTGAAGCTTTCTTT. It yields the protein CASSLSGPEAFF.

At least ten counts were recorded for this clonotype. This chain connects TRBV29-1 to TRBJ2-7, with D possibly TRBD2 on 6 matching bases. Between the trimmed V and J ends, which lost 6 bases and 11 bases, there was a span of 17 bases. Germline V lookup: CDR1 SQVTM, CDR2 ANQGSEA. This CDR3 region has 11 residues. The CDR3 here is CSVEMRGAEYF. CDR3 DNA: TGCAGCGTGGAAATGCGGGGCGCAGAGTACTTC.

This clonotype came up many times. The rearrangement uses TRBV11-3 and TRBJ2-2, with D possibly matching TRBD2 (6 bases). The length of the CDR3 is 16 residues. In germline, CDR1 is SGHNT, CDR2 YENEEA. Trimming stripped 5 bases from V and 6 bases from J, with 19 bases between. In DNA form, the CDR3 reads TGTGCCAGCAGCGCCCGGGACTCGTATTCTCCCGGGGAGCTGTTTTTT. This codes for CASSARDSYSPGELFF.

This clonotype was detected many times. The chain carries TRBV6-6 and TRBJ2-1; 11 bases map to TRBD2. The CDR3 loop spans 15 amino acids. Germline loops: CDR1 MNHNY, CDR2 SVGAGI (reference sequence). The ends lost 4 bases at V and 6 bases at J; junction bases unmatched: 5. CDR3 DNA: TGTGCCAGCAGTTTTCCCGGACTAGCGGGCAATGAGCAGTTCTTC. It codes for CASSFPGLAGNEQFF.

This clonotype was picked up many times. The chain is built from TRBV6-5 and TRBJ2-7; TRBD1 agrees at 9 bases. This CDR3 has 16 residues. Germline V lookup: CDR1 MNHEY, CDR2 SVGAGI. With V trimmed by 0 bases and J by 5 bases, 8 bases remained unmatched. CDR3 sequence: CASSYSLGQGHHEQYF. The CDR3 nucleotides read TGTGCCAGCAGTTACTCTTTAGGACAGGGGCACCACGAGCAGTACTTC.

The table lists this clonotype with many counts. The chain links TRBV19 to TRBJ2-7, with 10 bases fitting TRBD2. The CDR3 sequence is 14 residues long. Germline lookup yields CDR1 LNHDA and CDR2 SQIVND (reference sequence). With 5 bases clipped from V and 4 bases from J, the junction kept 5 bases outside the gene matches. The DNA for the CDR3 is TGTGCCAGTAGTTACGTGGGACTAGCGTACGAGCAGTACTTC. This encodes CASSYVGLAYEQYF.

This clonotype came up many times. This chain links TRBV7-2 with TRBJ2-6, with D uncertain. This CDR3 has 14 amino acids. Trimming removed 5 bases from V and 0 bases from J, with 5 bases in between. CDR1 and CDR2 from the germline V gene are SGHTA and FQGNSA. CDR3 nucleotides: TGTGCCAGCAGCCCTACCTCTGGGGCCAACGTCCTGACTTTC. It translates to CASSPTSGANVLTF.

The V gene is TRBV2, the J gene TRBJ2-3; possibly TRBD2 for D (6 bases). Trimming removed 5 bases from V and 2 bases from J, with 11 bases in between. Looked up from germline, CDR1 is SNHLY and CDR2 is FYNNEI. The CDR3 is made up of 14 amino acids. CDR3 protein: CASSPGLFTDTQYF. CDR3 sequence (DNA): TGTGCCAGCAGTCCTGGACTATTCACAGATACGCAGTATTTT.

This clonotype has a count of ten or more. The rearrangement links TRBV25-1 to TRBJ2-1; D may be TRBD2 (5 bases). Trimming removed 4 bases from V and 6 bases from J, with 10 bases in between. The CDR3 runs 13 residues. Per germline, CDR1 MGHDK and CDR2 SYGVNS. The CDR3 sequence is CASSVSGGNEQFF. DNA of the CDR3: TGTGCCAGCAGTGTGTCCGGAGGCAATGAGCAGTTCTTC.

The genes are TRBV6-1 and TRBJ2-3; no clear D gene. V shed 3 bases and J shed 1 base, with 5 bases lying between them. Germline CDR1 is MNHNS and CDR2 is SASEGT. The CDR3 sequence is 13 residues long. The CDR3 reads CASSEVRTDTQYF. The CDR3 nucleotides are TGTGCCAGCAGTGAGGTTCGCACAGATACGCAGTATTTT.

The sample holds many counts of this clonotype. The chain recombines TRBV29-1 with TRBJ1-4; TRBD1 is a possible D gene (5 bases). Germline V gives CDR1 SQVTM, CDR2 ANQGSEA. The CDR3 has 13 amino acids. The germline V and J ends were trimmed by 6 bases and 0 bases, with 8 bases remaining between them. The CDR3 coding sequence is TGCAGCGTCCGGACAACAACTAATGAAAAACTGTTTTTT. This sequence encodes CSVRTTTNEKLFF.

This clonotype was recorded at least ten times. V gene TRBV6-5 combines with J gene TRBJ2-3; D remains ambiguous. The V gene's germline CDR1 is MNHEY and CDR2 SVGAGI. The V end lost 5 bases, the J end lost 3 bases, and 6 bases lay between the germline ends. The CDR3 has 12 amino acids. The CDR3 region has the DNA TGTGCCAGCAGTCAGAAGACAGATACGCAGTATTTT. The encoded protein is CASSQKTDTQYF.

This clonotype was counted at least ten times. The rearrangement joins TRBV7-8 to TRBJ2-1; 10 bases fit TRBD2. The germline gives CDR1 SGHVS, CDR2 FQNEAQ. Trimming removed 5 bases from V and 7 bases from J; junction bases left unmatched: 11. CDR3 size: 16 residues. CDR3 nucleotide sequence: TGTGCCAGCAGCCCCAGCGGGGGGGGGATCAGGAATGAGCAGTTCTTC. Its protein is CASSPSGGGIRNEQFF.

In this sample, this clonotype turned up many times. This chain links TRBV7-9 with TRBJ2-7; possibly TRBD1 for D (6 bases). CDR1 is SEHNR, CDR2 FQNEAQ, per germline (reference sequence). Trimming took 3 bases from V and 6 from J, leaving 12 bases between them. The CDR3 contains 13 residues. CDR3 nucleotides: TGTGCCAGCAGCTTGTCGCAGGGGCGCGAGCAGTACTTC. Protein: CASSLSQGREQYF. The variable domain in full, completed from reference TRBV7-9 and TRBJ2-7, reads DTGVSQNPRHKITKRGQNVTFRCDPISEHNRLYWYRQTLGQGPEFLTYFQNEAQLEKSRLLSDRFSAERPKGSFSTLEIQRTEQGDSAMYLCASSLSQGREQYFGPGTRLTVT.